Here is one T cell receptor (beta chain) with its context. The antigen this receptor binds is unknown. Within one base of it there is no much larger clone, and no base qualities were kept. The cohort was made up of 500 to 800 healthy bone marrow donors. At the time of sampling, all cohort members were nominally healthy, though unrecorded immune exposures were likely present. The donor tested CMV seronegative, placing the donor among the 352 seronegative members of the cohort. A peripheral blood sample was provided by each donor, and peripheral blood mononuclear cells were used for TCR beta sequencing. The Qiagen DNeasy Blood Extraction Kit was used to extract genomic DNA from the blood cell samples. Clipping removes 9 bases from V and 0 bases from J, with 14 as the unmatched junction base count. Reading from cysteine to phenylalanine, the CDR3 counts 17 amino acids. This entry keeps only the CDR3 DNA: 51 bases, framed from base 1. CDR1 is given as LNHDA and CDR2 as SQIVND, both from the germline V gene (reference sequence).

This sample stems from a study of cytomegalovirus exposure and HLA in healthy donors (dated by TCRdb to the late 2010s). With respect to the entire study: An earlier analysis of 587 of the donors reported approximately 290 Gb of sequence data and 120 million or so unique TCR beta sequences from about 200 million T cells. Donor age, sex, ethnicity and CMV serostatus were collected together with the repertoire data. An earlier analysis of around 540 of the donors applied high-throughput TCR beta sequencing to assess whether each TCR beta V gene segment acted as functional or pseudogenic. The genetic ancestry cluster associated with self-reported Caucasian donors included 65% to 90% of the roughly 400 genotyped donors. In a later genetic analysis, genome-wide SNP genotypes for 398 of the 666 donors were used, and that subset was treated as a discovery cohort. An early release that covered about 600 HLA-typed donors contained approximately 300 gigabases of sequencing data and around 85 million unique TCR sequences. Rather than drawing on any new phenotypic data, the later analysis identified candidate immune exposures from TCR beta sequences and the way those sequences occurred across donors. Every repertoire in the discovery cohort had been generated on one and the same sequencing platform. To predict cytomegalovirus infection status, the study combined high-throughput TCR immunosequencing, statistical association of individual TCRs with disease status, and machine learning. About five DR-DQ haplotypes were handled as single units for association and clustering because linkage in the cohort was strong. The study used immunosequencing to profile the T cell repertoires of several hundred subjects and linked those repertoires to cytomegalovirus serostatus. Typing coverage differed by locus: A, B, C, DRB1 and DQB1 were typed in about 629-630 donors, DQA1 in 500 to 550, DPA1 in 600 to 610, and DPB1 in just under 480. Besides the first cohort of about 730 subjects, a separate validation cohort made up of over 95 different subjects was used. Among about 400 genotyped donors of the cohort, an average of around 240,000 unique TCR beta nucleotide sequences was sequenced per donor, of which 15% to 20% were non-productive. A later analysis re-analyzed previously published TCR beta repertoires from 600 to 850 donors and added high-resolution HLA genotyping to study TCR occurrence patterns. The study was designed to test whether signatures of past pathogen exposure could be identified by cataloging public T cell receptors. Class I and class II HLA loci were covered by the typing at four-digit resolution. General findings and caveats noted by the study authors: Because HLA typing was unavailable for some donors at each locus, only the typed subset was used in association tests. The study listed 150 to 200 TCR beta chains as associated with cytomegalovirus. It was suggested by the authors that the approach could potentially be generalized to other disease states and immunological phenotypes. A few of the identified cytomegalovirus-associated TCR beta chains were confirmed in vitro to be specific for cytomegalovirus antigens. In a later analysis, several top co-occurrence clusters were reported to appear linked to parvovirus B19, influenza, CMV and Epstein-Barr virus. While some public TCRs were present in many individuals, most TCR sequences turned up only very rarely across donors. Some IMGT-functional V segments, including TRBV6-2 and TRBV6-3, could not be distinguished by the 87-base-pair reads and were therefore excluded. An earlier analysis of some 590 of the donors showed that most TCR beta V segments appeared in productive rearrangements either about 87% or about 30% of the time, which broadly matched IMGT annotations. Because counts were too low, under 20 rarely observed V segments, including chromosome 9 orphons, were left out of the earlier analysis of over 550 of the donors. In a later analysis, around 17,000 TCR beta sequences were associated with specific HLA alleles at a false discovery rate of 0.05. The classifier was reported to diagnose cytomegalovirus status with high specificity and sensitivity in both the original and validation cohorts. According to a later analysis, most CMV-associated TCR beta chains appeared to be HLA-restricted, and the HLA associations seemed to be driven largely by CMV exposure. Roughly uniform sequencing depth across donors was assumed in presence/absence analyses, although this assumption may not hold. A later genetic analysis associated a missense DCLRE1C variant with V-gene and J-gene trimming of TCR beta chains, and an independent cohort replicated the association. Correlated functional status among segregating V segments might be attributable to linkage disequilibrium, but an unknown experimental factor could not be ruled out. In a later analysis, HLA-associated TCR beta chains showed more clonal expansion and lower generation probabilities than non-associated chains that were equally common. A group of highly shared sequence variants was considered likely to be a technical artifact of the sequencing pipeline. A further reported finding was that TCR beta sequences accurately predicted the HLA-A and HLA-B alleles for most subjects in the first cohort. When HLA alleles, especially DR and DQ, strongly co-occurred, attributing TCR associations to individual alleles was difficult. For the cohort, immune exposure information was limited to CMV serostatus. In a later analysis, the rate of TCR association differed among HLA loci, with DRB1 alleles having the most associated TCRs and HLA-C alleles having the fewest. Only TCR beta chains were sequenced in this cohort, and the absence of alpha or paired-chain data limited detectable features. According to a later genetic analysis, donors in an Asian-associated ancestry cluster had fewer N-insertions in productive TCRs than the roughly 670-donor mean.

The library was prepared using the immunoSEQ multiplex PCR assay. The multiplex PCR relied on a mix of 60 forward primers for TCR Vbeta segments and 13 reverse primers for TCR Jbeta segments. Amplification of the CDR3 region of rearranged TCR beta genes was performed with a multiplex PCR assay on genomic DNA. The amplified TCR beta libraries were sequenced on the Illumina HiSeq System as 87-base-pair reads. The study's processing was this. A later analysis tallied 75 million to 95 million unique TCR beta chains across the 666 repertoires, and around 12 million of those chains were shared by two or more donors. A nearest-neighbor algorithm error-corrected the raw reads and collapsed the reads into unique sequences, merging closely related sequences to remove PCR and sequencing errors. Alignment of CDR3 sequences to IMGT reference sequences was used to assign V, D and J gene segments. For a sequence to be retained, a match of at least six nucleotides to both a V gene segment and a J gene segment was required. Rearrangements were classified as productive when the CDR3 lacked stop codons and remained in frame with V and J, and all other rearrangements were classified as non-productive. CDR3 was defined by IMGT convention, running from the second conserved V-encoded cysteine to the conserved J-encoded phenylalanine. The earlier analysis of 500 to 750 of the donors excluded any sequence lacking an unambiguous match to a single V gene segment. An earlier analysis of several hundred of the donors called V segments functional above 56.7% productive rearrangements and segregating when the between-donor standard deviation exceeded 5%. A statistical classification framework was built for diagnosing cytomegalovirus status from the catalog of TCR beta chain sequences. V and J gene assignment, in a later analysis, came from comparing TCR nucleotide sequences with IMGT/GENE-DB human TR gene sequences. In a later analysis, CDR3 sequences and most-parsimonious VDJ recombination scenarios were assigned using the TCRdist pipeline. In a later analysis, each TCR beta chain was defined by its CDR3 amino acid sequence together with its V-gene family, and reads lacking a unique V-gene family were excluded. In a later analysis, 450 to 600 highly shared, low-generation-probability nucleotide sequences were removed to address suspected cross-contamination and a sequencing artifact. In a later analysis, a clonal expansion index was calculated for each public chain from normalized within-repertoire ranks of inferred template counts. In a later analysis, generation probabilities were computed using a VDJ recombination model fitted to out-of-frame rearrangements, and the results were checked against IGoR. A later analysis scored TCR-TCR, TCR-HLA and TCR-CMV co-occurrence with hypergeometric tests, applying a repertoire-size bias correction to TCR pairs. A later analysis estimated false discovery rates by permuting HLA or CMV assignments 20 times. In a later analysis, co-occurring TCRs were grouped with DBSCAN, and TCRdist sequence similarity was added when clustering was performed within HLA-allele-positive subsets. Repertoires with fewer than 30,000 or more than 120,000 public chains, plus five repertoires with anomalous nucleotide sharing, were excluded from co-occurrence clustering. TCRdb retrieved this table from immuneACCESS and kept in-frame rearrangements only. Not all clones are present; in checked studies, unresolved V genes account for under half, and no reason is known for the remainder. V and J calls and clone size are given by that table; D and trimming were obtained from the DNA. Across this sample there are some 200,000 clones, with around 85% seen only once. The ten largest clones add up to around 1.7% of the sample.

The sample taken for sequencing was PBMCs. Rearrangement joined TRBV19 to TRBJ1-5; the junction holds 7 bases that match TRBD1. The receptor was derived from a man aged 50 or older in good health and CMV-seronegative. The sequenced DNA is TGTGCCAGCAATTCCGGGACAGCACTTTATAGCAATCAGCCCCAGCATTTT. Its protein reads: CASNSGTALYSNQPQHF. The full variable domain, with segments outside the CDR3 supplied by the reference TRBV19 and TRBJ1-5 proteins, appears as DGGITQSPKYLFRKEGQNVTLSCEQNLNHDAMYWYRQDPGQGLRLIYYSQIVNDFQKGDIAEGYSVSREKKESFPLTVTSAQKNPTAFYLCASNSGTALYSNQPQHFGDGTRLSIL.